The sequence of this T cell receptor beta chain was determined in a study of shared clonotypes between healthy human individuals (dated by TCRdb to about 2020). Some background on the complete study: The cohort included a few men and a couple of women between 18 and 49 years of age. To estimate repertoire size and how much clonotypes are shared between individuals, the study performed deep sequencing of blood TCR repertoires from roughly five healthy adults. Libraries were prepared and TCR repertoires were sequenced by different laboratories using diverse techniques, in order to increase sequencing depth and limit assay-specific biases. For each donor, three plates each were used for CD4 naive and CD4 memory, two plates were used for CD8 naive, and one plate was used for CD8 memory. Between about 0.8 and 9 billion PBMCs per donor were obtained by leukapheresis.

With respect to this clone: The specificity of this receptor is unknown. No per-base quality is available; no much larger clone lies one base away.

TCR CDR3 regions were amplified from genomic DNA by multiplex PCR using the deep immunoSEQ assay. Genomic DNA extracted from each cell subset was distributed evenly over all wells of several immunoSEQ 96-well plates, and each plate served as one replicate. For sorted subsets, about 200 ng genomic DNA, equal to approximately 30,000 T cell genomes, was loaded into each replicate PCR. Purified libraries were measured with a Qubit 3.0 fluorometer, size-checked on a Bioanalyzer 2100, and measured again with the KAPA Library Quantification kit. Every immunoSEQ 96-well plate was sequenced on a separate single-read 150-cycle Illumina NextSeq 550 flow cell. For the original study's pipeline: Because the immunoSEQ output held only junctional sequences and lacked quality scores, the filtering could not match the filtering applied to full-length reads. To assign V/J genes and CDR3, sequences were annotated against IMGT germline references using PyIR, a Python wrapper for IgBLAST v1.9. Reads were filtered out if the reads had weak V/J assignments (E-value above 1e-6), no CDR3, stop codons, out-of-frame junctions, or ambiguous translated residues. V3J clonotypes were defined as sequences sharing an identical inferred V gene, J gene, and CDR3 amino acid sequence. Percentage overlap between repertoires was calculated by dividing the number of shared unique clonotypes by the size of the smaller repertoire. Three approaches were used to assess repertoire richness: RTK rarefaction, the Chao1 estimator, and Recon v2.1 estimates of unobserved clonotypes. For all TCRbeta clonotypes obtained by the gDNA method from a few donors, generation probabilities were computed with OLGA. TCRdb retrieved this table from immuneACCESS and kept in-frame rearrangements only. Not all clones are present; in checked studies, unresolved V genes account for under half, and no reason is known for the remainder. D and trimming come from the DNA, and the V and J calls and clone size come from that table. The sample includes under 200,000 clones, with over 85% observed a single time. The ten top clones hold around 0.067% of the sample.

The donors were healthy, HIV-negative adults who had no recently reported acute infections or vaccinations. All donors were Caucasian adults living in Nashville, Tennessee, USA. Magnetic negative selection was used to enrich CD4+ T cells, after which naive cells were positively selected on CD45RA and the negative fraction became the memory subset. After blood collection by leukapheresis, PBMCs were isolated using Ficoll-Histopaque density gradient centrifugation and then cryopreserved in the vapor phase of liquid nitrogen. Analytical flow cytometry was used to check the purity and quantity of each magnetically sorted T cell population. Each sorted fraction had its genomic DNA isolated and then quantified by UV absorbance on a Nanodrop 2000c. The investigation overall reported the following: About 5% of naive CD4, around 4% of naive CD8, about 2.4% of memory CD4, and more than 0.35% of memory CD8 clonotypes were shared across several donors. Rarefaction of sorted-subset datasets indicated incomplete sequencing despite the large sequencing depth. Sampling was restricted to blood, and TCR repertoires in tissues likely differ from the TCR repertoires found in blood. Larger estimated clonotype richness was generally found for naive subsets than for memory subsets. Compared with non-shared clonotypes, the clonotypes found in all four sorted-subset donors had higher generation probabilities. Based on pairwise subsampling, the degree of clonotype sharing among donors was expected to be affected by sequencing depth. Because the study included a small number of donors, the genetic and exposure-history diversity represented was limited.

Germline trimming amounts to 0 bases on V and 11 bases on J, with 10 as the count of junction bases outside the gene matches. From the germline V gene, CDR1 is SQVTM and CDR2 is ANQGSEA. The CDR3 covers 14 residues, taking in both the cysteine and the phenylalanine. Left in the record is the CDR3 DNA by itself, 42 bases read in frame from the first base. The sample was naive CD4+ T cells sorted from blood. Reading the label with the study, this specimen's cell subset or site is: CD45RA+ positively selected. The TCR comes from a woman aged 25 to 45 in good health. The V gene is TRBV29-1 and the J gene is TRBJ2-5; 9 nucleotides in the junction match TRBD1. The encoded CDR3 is CSVEDNRGPGEQYF. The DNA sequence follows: TGCAGCGTTGAAGACAACAGGGGGCCGGGGGAGCAGTACTTC.